Below, one T cell receptor (beta chain) is given with its context. The antigen remains undetermined. The data derive from a study of OX40 agonist ivuxolimab in advanced cancers. Study-wide background: Every 2 weeks, patients got intravenous ivuxolimab at one of six dose levels (0.01-10 mg/kg). Past anti-PD-1, anti-PD-L1 or anti-CTLA-4 therapy was accepted, and roughly 42% had received some. Patients achieving partial responses numbered three: one hepatocellular carcinoma case and two cutaneous melanoma cases.

This CDR3 contains 14 residues. V lost 6 bases to trimming and J lost 7 bases; unmatched junction nucleotides: 9. Germline-derived CDR1 and CDR2 are MDHEN and SYDVKM. Study observations and caveats: Antigen specificity was not determined for the expanded peripheral T cells.

Clones were read by immunoSEQ multiplex PCR, and TCRdb kept only the in-frame ones, dropping some. The top ten hold around a tenth of the sample, which has about 79,000 clones, roughly 94% seen once. The clonotype comes from an adult with an advanced solid tumor such as melanoma, head and neck, liver or kidney cancer. Material: CD4+ or CD8+ T cells sorted from blood, obtained in a trial of the OX40 agonist ivuxolimab. This chain joins TRBV28 and TRBJ2-1; 7 bases are a match to TRBD1. In nucleotides, the CDR3 is TGTGCCAGCAGCGACAGGGTTAATCGGAATGAGCAGTTCTTC. Amino acids: CASSDRVNRNEQFF.